A selection of T cell receptor beta chains follows, all from one sample in a study of neurological immune-mediated disorders. From the 5' RACE reads, TCRdb called clonotypes with MiXCR, one entry per CDR3 protein. The sample holds tens of thousands of distinct CDR3 sequences, approximately 5% seen once. Sequencing used CD4+ T cells from blood. All receptors come from a woman aged 50 to 60 in good health. The CDR3 runs from the conserved cysteine through the conserved F or W. The D gene is left open where the match is weak. Size tells how often a clone was seen (once, few, many) or the class of an expanded clone, and some rows leave it out.

j_call | d_call | cdr3_length | clone_size | v_call | cdr3_aa | cdr3_nt
TRBJ1-1 | NA | 12 | many | TRBV7-9 | CASSLSDTEAFF | TGTGCCAGCAGCCTGTCCGACACTGAAGCTTTCTTT
TRBJ1-6 | TRBD1 | 16 | few | TRBV28 | CASSPRQGPGRSPLHF | TGTGCCAGCAGTCCTCGACAGGGACCTGGAAGATCACCCCTCCACTTT
TRBJ1-5 | NA | 14 | many | TRBV6-5 | CASSYAKGNQPQHF | TGTGCCAGCAGTTACGCCAAGGGTAATCAGCCCCAGCATTTT
TRBJ2-1 | NA | 16 | many | TRBV7-2 | CASSQYQGGPYNEQFF | TGTGCCAGCAGCCAATACCAGGGGGGACCCTACAATGAGCAGTTCTTC
TRBJ2-1 | TRBD2 | 15 | many | TRBV2 | CASRLTSGSGNEQFF | TGTGCCAGCAGGCTGACTAGCGGGAGCGGCAATGAGCAGTTCTTC
TRBJ2-3 | TRBD2 | 12 | many | TRBV29-1 | CSVRVAGEAQYF | TGCAGCGTCCGCGTGGCGGGAGAAGCGCAGTATTTT
TRBJ2-3 | TRBD2 | 17 | many | TRBV19 | CASTPRERGPRTDTQYF | TGTGCCAGTACCCCAAGGGAGCGGGGGCCTCGCACAGATACGCAGTATTTT
TRBJ2-2 | NA | 16 | many | TRBV9 | CASSVDPASNGGELFF | TGTGCCAGCAGCGTAGATCCGGCTAGCAATGGCGGGGAGCTGTTTTTT
TRBJ1-2 | NA | 15 | many | TRBV7-2 | CASSSTQSGGYGYTF | TGTGCCAGCAGCTCAACACAGAGTGGCGGCTATGGCTACACCTTC
TRBJ2-5 | NA | 15 | medium-sized | TRBV29-1 | CSVEEGSSYQETQYF | TGCAGCGTTGAGGAGGGGTCTAGTTACCAAGAGACCCAGTACTTC
TRBJ1-3 | NA | 14 | many | TRBV14 | CASSRTHGGNTIYF | TGTGCCAGCAGCCGAACCCACGGGGGAAACACCATATATTTT
TRBJ2-1 | TRBD2 | 18 | many | TRBV6-2/TRBV6-3 | CASSYPASGRAVLYEQFF | TGTGCCAGCAGTTACCCTGCTAGCGGGAGGGCCGTTCTTTATGAGCAGTTCTTC
TRBJ2-3 | TRBD2 | 15 | many | TRBV5-1 | CASSPDPGLADTQYF | TGCGCCAGCAGCCCCGACCCGGGACTAGCAGATACGCAGTATTTT
TRBJ1-4 | NA | 15 | many | TRBV2 | CASSDDARGFEKLFF | TGTGCCAGCAGCGATGACGCGAGGGGTTTTGAAAAACTGTTTTTT
TRBJ2-1 | NA | 14 | many | TRBV7-2 | CASRVGLGYNEQFF | TGTGCCAGCAGGGTGGGGCTTGGCTACAATGAGCAGTTCTTC
TRBJ2-1 | TRBD2 | 17 | many | TRBV14 | CASSQKGSGSWYNEQFF | TGTGCCAGCAGCCAAAAGGGGAGCGGGAGTTGGTACAATGAGCAGTTCTTC
TRBJ2-1 | NA | 14 | many | TRBV20-1 | CSVPGLTSYNEQFF | TGCAGTGTTCCCGGACTAACTTCCTACAATGAGCAGTTCTTC
TRBJ1-5 | NA | 14 | many | TRBV5-1 | CASSLSGANQPQHF | TGCGCCAGCAGCCTCTCGGGGGCTAATCAGCCCCAGCATTTT
TRBJ1-5 | NA | 14 | many | TRBV27 | CASSPWVGNQPQHF | TGTGCCAGCAGCCCGTGGGTAGGCAATCAGCCCCAGCATTTT
TRBJ2-5 | TRBD2 | 15 | many | TRBV5-1 | CASSTSGTRGETQYF | TGCGCCAGCAGCACCTCCGGGACTAGGGGAGAGACCCAGTACTTC
TRBJ2-7 | NA | 13 | many | TRBV28 | CASSLGSRYEQYF | TGTGCCAGCAGTTTAGGTTCACGGTACGAGCAGTACTTC
TRBJ1-6 | NA | 15 | many | TRBV20-1 | CSARDGGRYNSPLHF | TGCAGTGCTAGAGATGGGGGCAGATATAATTCACCCCTCCACTTT
TRBJ2-7 | NA | 15 | many | TRBV7-3 | CASSLLPGFAYEQYF | TGTGCCAGCAGCTTACTCCCGGGATTCGCCTACGAGCAGTACTTC
TRBJ2-1 | NA | 13 | medium-sized | TRBV11-1 | CASSSKPDGKQFF | TGTGCCAGCAGCTCCAAACCGGACGGCAAGCAGTTCTTC
TRBJ1-1 | NA | 14 | many | TRBV28 | CASRSGQGTTGAFF | TGTGCCAGCAGGTCCGGCCAGGGCACTACCGGCGCTTTCTTT
TRBJ1-6 | NA | 19 | medium-sized | TRBV7-9 | CASSLDGRAASSYNSPLHF | TGTGCCAGCAGCTTAGATGGGCGGGCGGCGAGCTCCTATAATTCACCCCTCCACTTT
TRBJ1-1 | NA | 11 | many | TRBV20-1 | CSARDEGEAFF | TGCAGTGCTAGAGATGAGGGTGAAGCTTTCTTT
TRBJ2-7 | TRBD1 | 13 | many | TRBV27 | CASRRTGAYEQYF | TGTGCCAGCAGGCGAACAGGGGCCTACGAGCAGTACTTC
TRBJ2-1 | NA | 11 | many | TRBV6-5 | CASSGGEKQFF | TGTGCCAGCAGCGGAGGGGAAAAGCAGTTCTTC
TRBJ1-5 | NA | 14 | many | TRBV5-5 | CASSFGQGGQPQHF | TGTGCCAGCAGCTTTGGGCAGGGTGGTCAGCCCCAGCATTTT
TRBJ2-5 | NA | 11 | many | TRBV6-1 | CASSPQETQYF | TGTGCCAGCAGTCCCCAAGAGACCCAGTACTTC
TRBJ1-4 | NA | 17 | NA | TRBV25-1 | CASSESRGRGENEKLFF | TGTGCCAGCAGTGAATCCCGGGGGCGGGGTGAGAATGAAAAACTGTTTTTT
TRBJ1-5 | TRBD1 | 14 | many | TRBV15 | CATSRQGSNQPQHF | TGTGCCACCAGCCGACAGGGGAGCAATCAGCCCCAGCATTTT
TRBJ2-1 | NA | 15 | many | TRBV24-1 | CAGVPPAGVGNEQFF | TGTGCCGGCGTACCCCCCGCCGGGGTTGGGAATGAGCAGTTCTTC
TRBJ1-5 | NA | 12 | many | TRBV24-1 | CATSALVGPQHF | TGTGCCACCAGTGCCCTCGTTGGGCCCCAGCATTTT
TRBJ2-1 | NA | 15 | many | TRBV20-1 | CSARRGAGWKHEQFF | TGCAGTGCTAGGAGGGGGGCGGGTTGGAAGCATGAGCAGTTCTTC
TRBJ2-2 | TRBD1 | 16 | many | TRBV7-2 | CASSLWTGSTTGELFF | TGTGCCAGCAGCCTCTGGACAGGATCGACCACCGGGGAGCTGTTTTTT
TRBJ1-4 | TRBD1 | 14 | many | TRBV5-1 | CASSQGGPNEKLFF | TGCGCCAGCAGTCAGGGGGGACCAAATGAAAAACTGTTTTTT
TRBJ2-1 | TRBD2 | 19 | NA | TRBV20-1 | CSSSPPSGGALGSYNEQFF | TGCAGTTCTAGTCCACCTAGCGGGGGGGCCCTTGGGTCCTACAATGAGCAGTTCTTC
TRBJ1-2 | NA | 19 | many | TRBV6-5 | CASSPAPQWSLSARYGYTF | TGTGCCAGCAGTCCCGCCCCCCAATGGAGCTTGTCTGCCCGATATGGCTACACCTTC
TRBJ2-5 | TRBD1 | 12 | many | TRBV6-2/TRBV6-3 | CASGRQGETQYF | TGTGCCAGCGGGCGACAGGGAGAGACCCAGTACTTC
TRBJ2-3 | NA | 12 | many | TRBV28 | CASSRPGGTQYF | TGTGCCAGCAGCCGCCCCGGGGGTACGCAGTATTTT
TRBJ2-3 | TRBD2 | 20 | many | TRBV7-8 | CASSHLQPGLAGGVTDTQYF | TGTGCCAGCAGCCACCTTCAACCTGGACTAGCGGGAGGTGTGACAGATACGCAGTATTTT
TRBJ2-7 | NA | 15 | many | TRBV20-1 | CSAREGNRAPYEQYF | TGCAGTGCTAGAGAGGGGAACAGGGCCCCCTACGAGCAGTACTTC
TRBJ2-7 | NA | 14 | medium-sized | TRBV5-8 | CASSIPGYSYEQYF | TGTGCCAGCAGCATCCCCGGTTACTCCTACGAGCAGTACTTC
TRBJ2-7 | TRBD2 | 17 | NA | TRBV4-1 | CASSQDLAGAQTYEQYF | TGCGCCAGCAGCCAAGACCTAGCGGGAGCCCAGACCTACGAGCAGTACTTC
TRBJ1-5 | NA | 15 | many | TRBV9 | CASSVGVGQYQPQHF | TGTGCCAGCAGCGTAGGGGTGGGGCAATATCAGCCCCAGCATTTT
TRBJ1-1 | NA | 10 | many | TRBV29-1 | CSVSRDGAFF | TGCAGCGTCTCGAGGGATGGAGCTTTCTTT
TRBJ2-7 | TRBD2 | 15 | many | TRBV6-2/TRBV6-3 | CATLRVAGLNYEQYF | TGTGCCACTCTTCGGGTAGCGGGCCTGAACTACGAGCAGTACTTC
TRBJ2-2 | TRBD2 | 16 | many | TRBV7-3 | CASSLEVAGNTGELFF | TGTGCCAGCAGCTTAGAGGTAGCGGGGAACACCGGGGAGCTGTTTTTT
TRBJ2-5 | NA | 16 | NA | TRBV7-2 | CASSPVGRGRQETQYF | TGTGCCAGCAGCCCCGTGGGGAGAGGGAGGCAAGAGACCCAGTACTTC
TRBJ2-7 | NA | 17 | few | TRBV4-1 | CASSHGPGLRGAYEQYF | TGCGCCAGCAGCCATGGTCCGGGACTCCGCGGCGCCTACGAGCAGTACTTC
TRBJ2-2 | TRBD2 | 14 | many | TRBV6-1 | CASGSGTNTGELFF | TGTGCCAGCGGTAGCGGGACGAACACCGGGGAGCTGTTTTTT
TRBJ1-2 | NA | 16 | many | TRBV6-5 | CASSYAGGSSNYGYTF | TGTGCCAGCAGTTACGCGGGAGGTTCCTCTAACTATGGCTACACCTTC
TRBJ2-7 | TRBD1 | 11 | NA | TRBV29-1 | CSGGTGYEQYF | TGCAGCGGGGGGACAGGGTACGAGCAGTACTTC
TRBJ2-1 | TRBD2 | 16 | medium-sized | TRBV20-1 | CSAPQRGLISYNEQFF | TGCAGTGCCCCTCAGCGGGGGCTGATCTCCTACAATGAGCAGTTCTTC
TRBJ2-2 | TRBD2 | 13 | many | TRBV10-1 | CASMSGGTGELFF | TGCGCCAGCATGAGCGGGGGCACCGGGGAGCTGTTTTTT
TRBJ2-1 | TRBD1 | 17 | many | TRBV5-5 | CASSGRQGHRSYNEQFF | TGTGCCAGCAGCGGTCGACAGGGACATAGGTCCTACAATGAGCAGTTCTTC
TRBJ2-7 | TRBD2 | 14 | many | TRBV25-1 | CASSESGGTNEQYF | TGTGCCAGCAGTGAATCGGGGGGGACAAACGAGCAGTACTTC